The 17 T cell receptor beta chains below come from one sample, sequenced in a study of regulatory T cells in long-lasting Graves disease. CDR3 regions were amplified by Arm-PCR using iRepertoire HTBI primers to build TCR beta libraries. TCRdb reprocessed the multiplex PCR reads with MiXCR, giving one entry per CDR3 protein. Of hundreds of thousands of distinct CDR3 sequences listed, around 30% were seen once; the top ten hold 40% to 55%. The time point: persistent/refractory GD, antithyroid drugs over 5 years with positive TRAb. Scientists built the TCR library using RNA that was extracted from PBMCs. The sequences come from peripheral blood mononuclear cells (PBMCs), collected when the disease was refractory, from a patient treated with antithyroid drugs. These receptors originate from a female donor with Graves disease.

The chain combines TRBV7-2 with TRBJ2-2, with 7 bases matching TRBD2. The J segment lost 4 bases and the V segment lost 2 bases, leaving 4 bases of the junction unmatched. The V gene's germline CDR1 is SGHTA and CDR2 FQGNSA. This CDR3 region has 15 residues. CDR3 in amino acids: CASSLRTSLTGELFF. Written as DNA, the CDR3 is TGTGCCAGCAGCTTACGGACTAGTCTCACCGGGGAGCTGTTTTTT. The whole variable domain, remainder taken from reference TRBV7-2 and TRBJ2-2, is GAGVSQSPSNKVTEKGKDVELRCDPISGHTALYWYRQSLGQGLEFLIYFQGNSAPDKSGLPSDRFSAERTGGSVSTLTIQRTQQEDSAVYLCASSLRTSLTGELFFGEGSRLTVL.

This clonotype was recorded only once. This chain uses TRBV4-1 with TRBJ1-2, with unresolved D. The germline V gene encodes CDR1 MGHRA and CDR2 YSYEKL. V lost 2 bases to trimming and J lost 0 bases, with 10 bases between them. CDR3 length equals 15 residues. The CDR3 spells CASSQPASANYGYTF. In DNA, the CDR3 is TGCGCCAGCAGCCAACCGGCCTCCGCTAACTATGGCTACACCTTC.

This clonotype was counted many times. The V call is TRBV7-9, the J call TRBJ1-5; 8 bases are a match to TRBD1. Unmatched junction bases numbered 4, after V lost 6 bases and J lost 6 bases. The CDR3 has 13 residues. Germline lookup yields CDR1 SEHNR and CDR2 FQNEAQ (reference sequence). In DNA, the CDR3 is TGTGCCAGCAGTTATGACAGGGGTCAGCCCCAGCATTTT. It is translated as CASSYDRGQPQHF. Together with reference TRBV7-9 and TRBJ1-5, the CDR3 gives the full variable domain: DTGVSQNPRHKITKRGQNVTFRCDPISEHNRLYWYRQTLGQGPEFLTYFQNEAQLEKSRLLSDRFSAERPKGSFSTLEIQRTEQGDSAMYLCASSYDRGQPQHFGDGTRLSIL.

The chain uses TRBV28 and TRBJ2-7; perhaps TRBD2 as D (6 bases). Germline CDR1 MDHEN, CDR2 SYDVKM. V lost 7 bases and J lost 2, with 15 bases in between. This CDR3 spans 14 amino acids. CDR3 protein: CASIEAGQTYEQYF. CDR3 coding DNA: TGTGCCAGCATAGAGGCGGGGCAGACCTACGAGCAGTACTTC. Combining the CDR3 with reference TRBV28 and TRBJ2-7 gives the whole variable domain DVKVTQSSRYLVKRTGEKVFLECVQDMDHENMFWYRQDPGLGLRLIYFSYDVKMKEKGDIPEGYSVSREKKERFSLILESASTNQTSMYLCASIEAGQTYEQYFGPGTRLTVT.

This rearrangement joins TRBV6-1 to TRBJ2-7; D not resolved. Trimming cost V 6 bases and J 0 bases, with 12 bases left between them. The germline CDR1 and CDR2 sequences are MNHNS and SASEGT. The CDR3 length is 14 residues. CDR3 loop: CASSFGLSSYEQYF. The CDR3 region has the DNA TGTGCCAGCAGCTTCGGGCTCAGCTCCTACGAGCAGTACTTC.

This clonotype came up a few times. CDR3 in DNA: TGTGCCAGCAGCCCAGCAAAGGGGGGACCGGCCTACGAGCAGTACTTC. Protein product: CASSPAKGGPAYEQYF. The chain combines TRBV12-3 or TRBV12-4 with TRBJ2-7; D may be TRBD1 or TRBD2 (6 bases each). The CDR3 spans 16 residues. V was pared by 6 bases and J by 2 bases, with 20 bases between.

J is TRBJ2-2 and V is TRBV10-3, with D possibly being TRBD1 (6 bases). V was clipped by 6 bases and J by 0 bases, with 8 bases between them. The CDR3 runs 14 residues. Germline values: CDR1 ENHRY, CDR2 SYGVKD. This CDR3 is CAIRDSSNTGELFF. CDR3 nucleotides: TGTGCCATCAGGGACAGCTCGAACACCGGGGAGCTGTTTTTT.

This clonotype was detected a few times. The DNA is left out, because the CDR3 cannot be placed on it with certainty; the CDR3 is given as TCRdb lists it. The chain joins TRBV20-1 to TRBJ1-4. From its first to its last residue, the CDR3 has 15 amino acids. From germline, CDR1 is DFQATT and CDR2 SNEGSKA (reference sequence). The CDR3 here is CSVPAAVGTNEKLFF.

The chain carries TRBV27 and TRBJ1-1; TRBD1 aligns across 10 bases. CDR3 length: 14 residues. V lost 7 bases to trimming and J lost 4 bases; unmatched junction nucleotides: 6. Germline V CDR1 and CDR2: MNHEY, SMNVEV (reference sequence). Written as DNA, the CDR3 is TGTGCCAGCAAAGGACAGGGGGTATTCACTGAAGCTTTCTTT. Its translation is CASKGQGVFTEAFF.

To note about this clonotype: An end of the junction differs from the germline gene, which may be a read error. The V call is TRBV12-3 or TRBV12-4, the J call TRBJ1-2; the D gene is possibly TRBD1 (6 bases). The CDR3 has 13 residues. The CDR3 here is CASSSQGFYGYIF. As DNA, the CDR3 is TGTGCCAGCAGTTCACAGGGTTTCTATGGCTACATCTTC.

Of note for this clonotype: Relative to the germline gene, one junction end is altered; a read error may explain this. The chain carries TRBV20-1 and TRBJ2-7; tentatively, D is TRBD1 (7 bases). Germline V lookup: CDR1 DFQATT, CDR2 SNEGSKA (reference sequence). The CDR3 spans 15 residues. The chain's CDR3 is CSAKGNRGLSYKQYF. Written as DNA, the CDR3 is TGCAGTGCTAAGGGGAACAGGGGACTCTCCTACAAGCAGTACTTC.

The chain couples TRBV12-3 or TRBV12-4 to TRBJ1-6, with D unclear. Trimming shortened V by 7 bases and J by 7 bases, and 11 bases separated the two germline ends. CDR3 size: 13 residues. The CDR3 loop is CASTERLNSPLHF. The DNA for the CDR3 is TGTGCCAGCACTGAAAGATTAAATTCACCCCTCCACTTT.

This clonotype occurred a few times. The gene calls are TRBV20-1 and TRBJ2-7; 8 bases line up with TRBD2. CDR3 length equals 13 residues. Germline V gene lookup returns CDR1 DFQATT and CDR2 SNEGSKA (reference sequence). V shed 7 bases, J shed 7 bases, and the junction held 12 bases outside the gene matches. The CDR3 nucleotides are TGCAGTGGCAGGGCAGCGGGGGCGGGAGAGCAGTACTTC. Translating gives CSGRAAGAGEQYF.

As DNA, the CDR3 is TGTGCCAGCAGCCCACGGTTAATGGGGTTATACGAGCAGTACTTC. It is translated as CASSPRLMGLYEQYF. This chain connects TRBV12-3 or TRBV12-4 to TRBJ2-7; D uncertain. The CDR3 extends over 15 amino acids. Between the trimmed V and J ends, which lost 6 bases and 4 bases, there was a span of 19 bases.

The chain joins TRBV12-3 or TRBV12-4 to TRBJ2-2, with D tentatively TRBD2 (6 bases). V shed 6 bases and J shed 3 bases, with 23 bases lying between them. The length of the CDR3 is 18 residues. CDR3 loop: CASSSTGPGLGHTGELFF. CDR3 nucleotide sequence: TGTGCCAGCAGCTCTACGGGCCCGGGACTCGGCCACACCGGGGAGCTGTTTTTT.

The sample holds a few counts of this clonotype. The chain links TRBV3-1 to TRBJ1-6; a possible D gene is TRBD1 (5 bases). Trimming took 4 bases from V and 14 from J, leaving 27 bases between them. Germline values: CDR1 LGHDT, CDR2 YNNKEL (reference sequence). The CDR3 sequence is 17 residues long. In DNA form, the CDR3 reads TGTGCCAGCAGCCCCACGACCGTTACGGGACCGAGTCGAACCCTCCACTTT. Amino acid sequence: CASSPTTVTGPSRTLHF.

The chain combines TRBV20-1 with TRBJ1-4; D possibly corresponds to TRBD1 (6 bases). Germline lookup yields CDR1 DFQATT and CDR2 SNEGSKA (reference sequence). Deletions cut 4 bases from V and 6 bases from J, with 15 bases between. This CDR3 contains 14 residues. DNA for the CDR3: TGCAGTGCTAAAAACAGGGTGGGTTATGAAAAACTGTTTTTT. Its protein product is CSAKNRVGYEKLFF.